The 14 T cell receptor beta chains presented below share a single source sample, sequenced in a study of vaccination and CD4 T cells after COVID-19. Antigens of these TCRs are unknown. Treatment specified: roughly ten-day PBMC culture with coronavirus spike peptide pools or control peptides (ViraFEST assay). An Oncomine TCR Beta short-read assay was used to sequence the DNA from cultured CD4+ T cells. Each CDR3 protein gets one entry after TCRdb re-called the PCR reads with MiXCR. Found here are under 20,000 distinct CDR3 sequences, approximately 49% of them singletons; the top ten hold 7.2%. Sequenced here: CD4+ T cells from blood, cultured in vitro, sampled before SARS-CoV-2 vaccination. Receptors were obtained from a human donor who had recovered from COVID-19.

The rearrangement joins TRBV20-1 to TRBJ2-3; TRBD2 matches 13 bases. From germline, CDR1 is DFQATT and CDR2 SNEGSKA (reference sequence). V lost 3 bases, J lost 2 bases, and 5 bases stayed unmatched. The CDR3 totals 16 residues. The CDR3 region is CSASSGTSGATDTQYF. CDR3 nucleotides: TGCAGTGCTAGTTCCGGGACTAGCGGGGCCACAGATACGCAGTATTTT.

The chain uses TRBV11-2 and TRBJ1-1, with 7 bases that match TRBD1. V shed 5 bases and J 0 bases; nucleotides not matched to a gene: 6. Germline CDR1 and CDR2: SGHAT and FQNNGV. The CDR3 sequence is 15 residues long. As DNA, the CDR3 is TGTGCCAGCAGCCTAAGACAGGGAGTGAACACTGAAGCTTTCTTT. Residues: CASSLRQGVNTEAFF.

The rearrangement uses TRBV24-1 and TRBJ2-3, with 9 bases fitting TRBD2. This CDR3 has 17 residues. With V trimmed by 4 bases and J by 4 bases, 11 bases remained unmatched. Germline V CDR1 and CDR2: KGHDR, SFDVKD. The CDR3 loop reads CATSDAGGGIRADTQYF. The CDR3 DNA is TGTGCCACCAGTGACGCGGGAGGGGGAATTCGGGCAGATACGCAGTATTTT.

By share of the sample, this clonotype is medium-sized. The chain employs TRBV20-1 and TRBJ2-7; tentatively, D is TRBD2 (6 bases). The CDR3 consists of 14 residues. The V end lost 3 bases, the J end lost 5 bases, and 17 bases lay between the germline ends. The germline CDR1 and CDR2 sequences are DFQATT and SNEGSKA (reference sequence). CDR3 bases: TGCAGTGCTAGGGAGGGGCCCCCCTCGAACGAGCAGTACTTC. Translating gives CSAREGPPSNEQYF.

The V call is TRBV29-1, the J call TRBJ1-1; 8 bases are shared with TRBD1. V was pared by 4 bases and J by 8 bases, with 6 bases of the junction left unmatched. This CDR3 spans 12 amino acids. CDR1 and CDR2 (germline): SQVTM, ANQGSEA. The CDR3 nucleotides are TGCAGCGTTGTCTCCTGGACAGGGGAAGCTTTCTTT. It yields the protein CSVVSWTGEAFF.

The chain links TRBV24-1 to TRBJ1-1; TRBD1 is a possible D gene (5 bases). Germline V gene data show CDR1 as KGHDR and CDR2 as SFDVKD. The CDR3 has 13 amino acids. Trimming cost V 4 bases and J 12 bases, with 17 bases left between them. The CDR3 region is CATSEDGHTVTFF. The CDR3 DNA reads as TGTGCCACCAGTGAGGACGGACATACGGTAACTTTCTTT.

The chain carries TRBV7-2 and TRBJ1-5; tentatively, D is TRBD1 (5 bases). Trimming took off 5 bases at V and 4 bases at J, with 15 bases between the two ends. Germline V gene data show CDR1 as SGHTA and CDR2 as FQGNSA. The CDR3 totals 15 residues. The CDR3: CASSPRGRDNQPQHF. In nucleotides, the CDR3 is TGTGCCAGCAGCCCAAGGGGAAGGGATAATCAGCCCCAGCATTTT.

A single count supports this clonotype. This rearrangement joins TRBV20-1 to TRBJ2-7; no reliable D call. Germline V gives CDR1 DFQATT, CDR2 SNEGSKA (reference sequence). The CDR3 runs to 15 residues. Trimming took off 5 bases at V and 0 bases at J, with 17 bases between the two ends. CDR3 protein: CSAHSLDPTSYEQYF. The CDR3 DNA reads as TGCAGTGCTCATAGCCTGGACCCTACCTCCTACGAGCAGTACTTC.

This clonotype was found a few times. This rearrangement joins TRBV20-1 to TRBJ2-7; D assignment may be TRBD1 or TRBD2 (7 bases each). V lost 6 bases to trimming and J lost 5 bases, with 17 bases between them. CDR1 and CDR2 from the germline V gene are DFQATT and SNEGSKA (reference sequence). The CDR3 spans 13 residues. CDR3 loop: CSARWGGGDEQYF. DNA of the CDR3: TGCAGTGCCCGATGGGGAGGGGGCGACGAGCAGTACTTC.

CDR3: CSAGTVSNQPQHF. In DNA form, the CDR3 reads TGCAGTGCTGGGACAGTTAGCAATCAGCCCCAGCATTTT. This chain connects TRBV20-1 to TRBJ1-5, with TRBD1 matching over 7 bases. Germline trimming cut 5 bases from V and 0 bases from J; bases unmatched to any gene: 1. Germline loops: CDR1 DFQATT, CDR2 SNEGSKA (reference sequence). The CDR3 covers 13 residues.

The sample holds a few counts of this clonotype. This chain connects TRBV20-1 to TRBJ2-3; 16 positions agree with TRBD2. This CDR3 contains 22 residues. The V and J ends lost 0 bases and 3 bases, in that order; junction bases with no gene match: 18. In germline, CDR1 is DFQATT, CDR2 SNEGSKA (reference sequence). CDR3 nucleotide sequence: TGCAGTGCTAGAGAGCCCCCAAGGGTCGGGACTAGCGGGAGGGTGATGACAGATACGCAGTATTTT. It specifies CSAREPPRVGTSGRVMTDTQYF.

This clonotype was seen more than once but under ten times. The genes are TRBV20-1 and TRBJ2-3, with 10 bases lining up with TRBD2. The ends lost 0 bases at V and 9 bases at J; junction bases unmatched: 12. The CDR3 runs 16 residues. Germline V CDR1 and CDR2: DFQATT, SNEGSKA (reference sequence). CDR3 amino acids: CSARDFGASGRNTQYF. CDR3 sequence (DNA): TGCAGTGCTAGAGACTTTGGGGCTAGCGGGAGAAACACGCAGTATTTT.

This chain joins TRBV7-9 and TRBJ2-1; D is possibly TRBD1 (5 bases). The CDR3 is 15 residues long. Per germline, CDR1 SEHNR and CDR2 FQNEAQ (reference sequence). The germline V and J ends were trimmed by 0 bases and 10 bases, with 16 bases remaining between them. The CDR3 region is CASSLAGAGRGEQFF. DNA of the CDR3: TGTGCCAGCAGCTTAGCTGGGGCAGGACGTGGGGAGCAGTTCTTC.

The chain links TRBV4-2 to TRBJ2-3; 9 bases agree with TRBD2. CDR3 length: 18 amino acids. In germline, CDR1 is LGHNA, CDR2 YNFKEQ. Germline trimming cut 2 bases from V and 1 base from J; bases unmatched to any gene: 10. CDR3 loop: CASSQLWREGWGTDTQYF. CDR3 sequence (DNA): TGTGCCAGCAGCCAACTGTGGCGGGAGGGGTGGGGCACAGATACGCAGTATTTT.